Listed below are T cell receptor beta chains from one sample, sequenced in a study of blood T cells in healthy people across ages. TCRdb processed the 5' RACE reads anew with MiXCR; each CDR3 protein has one entry. The table includes just under 900,000 distinct CDR3 sequences, about 30% detected once. Sequences were obtained from blood. All receptors derive from a woman aged 80 or older in good health. CDR3s include the opening cysteine and the closing phenylalanine or tryptophan. Fields, in order: V gene, J gene, clone size, D gene, CDR3 DNA, CDR3 protein. A D gene is named only where the DNA matches it firmly. Only part of the rows carry a size: once, few, many, or a class if the clone is expanded.

TRBV29-1	TRBJ2-2	many	-	TGCAGCGTGGGAGACGGGGAGCTGTTTTTT	CSVGDGELFF
TRBV5-6	TRBJ2-5	-	TRBD1	TGTGCCAGCAGCTCCCCGGGGACAGGGAAGGATGAGCGGTACTTC	CASSSPGTGKDERYF
TRBV10-2	TRBJ1-2	many	TRBD1	TGCGCCAGCAGTGATCCGGGACAGGGTGACTATGGCTACACCTTC	CASSDPGQGDYGYTF
TRBV15	TRBJ2-7	many	-	TGTGCCACCAGCAGAGATGTCCCCTACGAGCAGTACTTC	CATSRDVPYEQYF
TRBV24-1	TRBJ2-3	-	-	TGTGCCACCAGTGACCCCGGACAGCCCTCAGATACGCAGTATTTT	CATSDPGQPSDTQYF
TRBV27	TRBJ1-1	few	TRBD1	TGTGCCAGCAGTTTACTCCTGGGGACAGGGCGGCACACTGAAGCTTTCTTT	CASSLLLGTGRHTEAFF
TRBV6-2/TRBV6-3	TRBJ1-1	-	-	TGTGCCAGCAGTTACTCACCGGCCGTCGCTGAAGCTTTCTTT	CASSYSPAVAEAFF
TRBV20-1	TRBJ2-7	few	TRBD1	TGCAGTGCTAGAGACCCCCTTCGACAGGGCCGGGCCTACGAGCAGTACTTC	CSARDPLRQGRAYEQYF
TRBV11-2	TRBJ2-3	many	-	TGTGCCAGCAGCATGACAGATCAGGGTACGCATACGCAGTATTTT	CASSMTDQGTHTQYF
TRBV18	TRBJ2-1	few	TRBD2	TGTGCCAGCTCACCACCGACGCGGGGGGGCACCTATGAGCAGTTCTTC	CASSPPTRGGTYEQFF
TRBV12-3/TRBV12-4	TRBJ1-5	many	-	TGTGCCAGCAGTTTAGAACCAGTCGTCGATCAGCCCCAGCATTTT	CASSLEPVVDQPQHF
TRBV5-1	TRBJ2-5	-	-	TGCGCCAGCAGCTTGGCCTGGGACCCTCTCAATAACCAGTACTTC	CASSLAWDPLNNQYF
TRBV7-2	TRBJ2-3	-	TRBD2	TGTGCCAGTAGTATCCAGCGGGGCGTCACAGATACGCAGTATTTT	CASSIQRGVTDTQYF
TRBV7-8	TRBJ2-6	many	-	TGTGCCAGCAGCTTGCCGACCTCTGGGGCCAACGTCCTGACTTTC	CASSLPTSGANVLTF
TRBV6-1	TRBJ2-3	many	-	TGTGCCAGCAGTGAAGTAGGTAGTACGAGCACAGATACGCAGTATTTT	CASSEVGSTSTDTQYF
TRBV3-1	TRBJ2-4	many	-	TGTGCCAGCAGCCCTACGGGACGGGGAAACATTCAGTACTTC	CASSPTGRGNIQYF
TRBV10-3	TRBJ1-5	-	-	TGTGCCATCAGTGAGTCGTCGGGGGTCAACGGAAATCAGCCCCAGCATTTT	CAISESSGVNGNQPQHF
TRBV9	TRBJ2-7	many	-	TGTGCCAGCAGCATAGGTCCGACGTACTCCTACGAGCAGTACTTC	CASSIGPTYSYEQYF
TRBV7-2	TRBJ2-3	many	-	TGTGCCAGCAGCTTTGGGGGGGGGCGCGTAGATACGCAGTATTTT	CASSFGGGRVDTQYF
TRBV12-3/TRBV12-4	TRBJ1-5	-	-	TGTGCCAGCAGTTTAGCAGGGCCTAGCAATCAGCCCCAGCATTTT	CASSLAGPSNQPQHF
TRBV6-2/TRBV6-3	TRBJ2-1	many	-	TGTGCCAGCATGCGGAATAGCCCCCTCAATGAGCAGTTCTTC	CASMRNSPLNEQFF
TRBV3-1	TRBJ1-1	-	-	TGTGCCAGCCCTCCGGGGGGTAAGACTGAAGCTTTCTTT	CASPPGGKTEAFF
TRBV18	TRBJ2-7	many	TRBD1	TGTGCCAGCTCACCACAAGGACAGGGGGGCTACGAGCAGTACTTC	CASSPQGQGGYEQYF
TRBV6-2/TRBV6-3	TRBJ2-1	few	TRBD1	TGTGCCAGCAGTTACTCTTCAAGACAGGGACGTCTGTGGGAGCAGTTCTTC	CASSYSSRQGRLWEQFF
TRBV7-2	TRBJ2-3	-	TRBD2	TGTGCCAGCGGCCATGGACTAGCGGGTTCAGATACGCAGTATTTT	CASGHGLAGSDTQYF
TRBV6-1	TRBJ1-1	-	-	TGTGCCAGCAATGAAGCGCTTCGACCCTGGAATAGGGCTTTCTTT	CASNEALRPWNRAFF
TRBV6-1	TRBJ1-1	-	-	TGTGCCAGCAGTGCACTATCCCGGGTCACACCGGGAACTGAAGCTTTCTTT	CASSALSRVTPGTEAFF
TRBV7-2	TRBJ2-1	many	-	TGTGCCAGCAGCTTAGATGGGGGCGCAATGTGGAATGAGCAGTTCTTC	CASSLDGGAMWNEQFF
TRBV15	TRBJ1-2	many	-	TGTGCCACCAGCAGAGAGCCCCGGGAGTATGGCTACACCTTC	CATSREPREYGYTF
TRBV6-2/TRBV6-3	TRBJ1-1	-	TRBD1	TGTGCCAGCAGGAGGACAGGGGCCCTGAACACTGAAGCTTTCTTT	CASRRTGALNTEAFF
TRBV6-2/TRBV6-3	TRBJ1-2	few	-	TGTGCCAGCAGTTCACCGGTCCAGGGGATCTCTAACTATGGCTACACCTTC	CASSSPVQGISNYGYTF
TRBV7-2	TRBJ1-1	-	TRBD1	TGTGCCAGCAGCGCGGACAGGTTGAGCACTGAAGCTTTCTTT	CASSADRLSTEAFF
TRBV2	TRBJ1-6	-	TRBD1	TGTGCCAGCAGTGGACTAACGGGACAGCGATCTTCACCCCTCCACTTT	CASSGLTGQRSSPLHF
TRBV13	TRBJ2-3	few	TRBD1	TGTGCCAGCAGCTTAGTTGGACAGGGGGCCCGCACAGATACGCAGTATTTT	CASSLVGQGARTDTQYF
TRBV20-1	TRBJ2-7	-	TRBD2	TGCAGTGGTAGACTAGCGGGGCTTTTCGAGCAGTACTTC	CSGRLAGLFEQYF
TRBV29-1	TRBJ2-3	-	-	TGCAGCGCAAACAGGGCGCAGATATCAGATACGCAGTATTTT	CSANRAQISDTQYF
TRBV6-5	TRBJ1-5	-	-	TGTGCCAGCAGCCTAGAGGTTTCCCGGCCCCAGCATTTT	CASSLEVSRPQHF
TRBV7-9	TRBJ1-4	-	-	TGTGCCAGCACCCTAGGAGGATTTAATGAAAAACTGTTTTTT	CASTLGGFNEKLFF
TRBV18	TRBJ2-7	many	-	TGTGCCAGCTCACCACTCGGTTCTACCTACGAGCAGTACTTC	CASSPLGSTYEQYF
TRBV7-9	TRBJ1-1	-	-	TGTGCCGGCAGCTTAATCTCCTGGGGGCGATTTTCAGGTGAAGCTTTCTTT	CAGSLISWGRFSGEAFF
TRBV15	TRBJ2-5	-	TRBD1	TGCGCCACCAGCAGGGGGACAGGGCGCGATGAGCAGTACTTC	CATSRGTGRDEQYF
TRBV27	TRBJ1-5	-	-	TGTGCCAGCGCAAGGAGAGGGAATCAGCCCCAGCATTTT	CASARRGNQPQHF